This passage covers 5 T cell receptor beta chains from one sample sequenced in a study of human T cells and chemical hapten exposure. The treatment was: therapeutic diphenylcyclopropenone sensitization with weekly scalp DPC. The library attached unique molecular identifiers to individual cDNA molecules. TCRdb redid the calling of the reads with MiXCR, one entry per CDR3 protein. The sample holds approximately 5,000 distinct CDR3 sequences; around half are singletons and the top ten take roughly 4%. The input for sequencing was whole blood, taken before DPC sensitization or 2, 6, or about 24 weeks after (not recorded which). These TCRs come from an adult with alopecia areata. Some clones in this sample may be carry-over from other donors' samples. This table probably holds off-target reads from a library built for another chain.

The chain has TRBV12-3 or TRBV12-4 and TRBJ2-7, with TRBD1 matching 10 bases. Unmatched junction bases numbered 4, after V lost 5 bases and J lost 3 bases. The length of the CDR3 is 14 residues. DNA for the CDR3: TGTGCCAGCAGTCACGGGGACAGGGGCTACGAGCAGTACTTC. It is translated as CASSHGDRGYEQYF.

This chain connects TRBV14 to TRBJ2-1; 10 bases map to TRBD2. The germline gives CDR1 SGHDN, CDR2 FVKESK. Trimming cost V 1 base and J 2 bases; bases outside gene matches: 5. This CDR3 has 17 residues. CDR3: CASSQVGSGRTYNEQFF. The CDR3 DNA reads TGTGCCAGCAGCCAAGTTGGTAGCGGGAGGACCTACAATGAGCAGTTCTTC. Together with reference TRBV14 and TRBJ2-1, the CDR3 gives the full variable domain: EAGVTQFPSHSVIEKGQTVTLRCDPISGHDNLYWYRRVMGKEIKFLLHFVKESKQDESGMPNNRFLAERTGGTYSTLKVQPAELEDSGVYFCASSQVGSGRTYNEQFFGPGTRLTVL.

The gene calls are TRBV5-4 and TRBJ2-7; a weak D match, TRBD1 (5 bases). Germline CDR1 and CDR2: SGHNT and YYREEE (reference sequence). Trimming removed 1 base at V and 6 bases at J, with 17 bases between. The CDR3 is 15 residues long. CDR3 bases: TGTGCCAGCAGCTTGCAGAGACAGTCTTTGCCCGAGCAGTACTTC. Translated: CASSLQRQSLPEQYF. The whole variable domain, remainder taken from reference TRBV5-4 and TRBJ2-7, is ETGVTQSPTHLIKTRGQQVTLRCSSQSGHNTVSWYQQALGQGPQFIFQYYREEENGRGNFPPRFSGLQFPNYSSELNVNALELDDSALYLCASSLQRQSLPEQYFGPGTRLTVT.

This clonotype has more than one count but fewer than ten. This chain joins TRBV12-3 or TRBV12-4 and TRBJ2-1; D is unresolved. V shed 3 bases and J shed 0 bases, with 9 bases lying between them. This CDR3 has 15 residues. The CDR3 protein is CASSLERSSYNEQFF. CDR3 bases: TGTGCCAGCAGTTTGGAGAGGAGCTCCTACAATGAGCAGTTCTTC.

In its sample, this clonotype was seen a few times. The chain links TRBV20-1 to TRBJ2-3; D perhaps matches TRBD1 (6 bases). The CDR3 runs 14 residues. V was clipped by 3 bases and J by 2 bases, with 12 bases between them. CDR1 and CDR2 from the germline V gene are DFQATT and SNEGSKA (reference sequence). The CDR3 nucleotides are TGCAGTGCTAGTGCTGGGGGCACCACAGATACGCAGTATTTT. Translated: CSASAGGTTDTQYF.